These 24 T cell receptor beta chains share one sample of origin, sequenced in a study of cytomegalovirus exposure and HLA in healthy donors. This table comes from immunoSEQ multiplex PCR, and its TCRdb copy is limited to in-frame clones, with some not included. The sample lists some 180,000 clones; about 81% were seen once. Sequenced: PBMCs. These receptor sequences come from a woman under 40 in good health and CMV-seronegative.

The rearrangement links TRBV28 to TRBJ2-3, with 10 bases that match TRBD2. Germline V CDR1 and CDR2: MDHEN, SYDVKM. There are 16 residues in the CDR3. V lost 2 bases, J lost 1 base, and 3 bases stayed unmatched. The DNA for the CDR3 is TGTGCCAGCAGTTTAGCTGGACTAGCGGGCACAGATACGCAGTATTTT. Protein: CASSLAGLAGTDTQYF.

The chain uses TRBV4-2 and TRBJ2-5, with TRBD2 matching 11 bases. The CDR3 runs to 14 residues. V shed 2 bases, J shed 4 bases, and the junction held 0 bases outside the gene matches. Germline values: CDR1 LGHNA, CDR2 YNFKEQ. The CDR3 sequence is CASSQLAGGETQYF. For the CDR3, the DNA is TGTGCCAGCAGCCAACTAGCGGGGGGAGAGACCCAGTACTTC.

The genes are TRBV5-1 and TRBJ1-1, with 7 positions matching TRBD1. Germline V gives CDR1 SGHRS, CDR2 YFSETQ. This CDR3 comprises 15 residues. Trimming cost V 3 bases and J 0 bases; bases outside gene matches: 5. As DNA, the CDR3 is TGCGCCAGCAGCTCTCTGACAGGGTTGAACACTGAAGCTTTCTTT. Translation: CASSSLTGLNTEAFF.

The chain is built from TRBV27 and TRBJ2-2; TRBD1 matches 7 bases. The CDR3 runs to 13 residues. Trimming cost V 6 bases and J 12 bases; bases outside gene matches: 10. The germline V gene encodes CDR1 MNHEY and CDR2 SMNVEV (reference sequence). For the CDR3, the DNA is TGTGCCAGCAGACACAACAGGGGCTTAAAGCTGTTTTTT. Translated: CASRHNRGLKLFF.

The chain combines TRBV5-5 with TRBJ2-5, with 7 bases lining up with TRBD1. This CDR3 comprises 14 residues. CDR1 and CDR2 (germline): SGHKS, YYEKEE (reference sequence). Trimming at V came to 4 bases and at J to 4 bases, leaving 7 bases not matched to a gene. CDR3 DNA sequence: TGTGCCAGCAGCCCGGGACAGCGTGGAGAGACCCAGTACTTC. Translated: CASSPGQRGETQYF.

The rearrangement uses TRBV4-1 and TRBJ1-3, with D maybe TRBD1 (5 bases). In germline, CDR1 is MGHRA, CDR2 YSYEKL. Trimming shortened V by 5 bases and J by 0 bases, and 17 bases separated the two germline ends. The CDR3 length is 17 residues. CDR3 residues: CASSTQVAGGSGNTIYF. The CDR3 coding sequence is TGCGCCAGCAGCACGCAAGTGGCGGGGGGCTCTGGAAACACCATATATTTT.

A single count supports this clone. This rearrangement joins TRBV28 to TRBJ1-4; 9 nucleotides match TRBD1. CDR3 length equals 15 residues. The germline V gene has CDR1 MDHEN and CDR2 SYDVKM. The ends lost 7 bases at V and 6 bases at J; junction bases unmatched: 9. The CDR3 protein is CASNPTGGRDEKLFF. CDR3 coding DNA: TGTGCCAGCAATCCGACAGGGGGGAGGGATGAAAAACTGTTTTTT.

The chain has TRBV28 and TRBJ2-7; 8 positions agree with TRBD1. Germline V gives CDR1 MDHEN, CDR2 SYDVKM. J gave up 2 bases and V 3 bases, and 3 bases lay outside the gene matches. This CDR3 comprises 14 residues. The CDR3 loop is CASSLTGEPYEQYF. The DNA for the CDR3 is TGTGCCAGCAGTTTGACAGGGGAACCCTACGAGCAGTACTTC.

The V call is TRBV7-2, the J call TRBJ1-4; weak D call: TRBD1 (5 bases). The germline V and J ends were trimmed by 0 bases and 3 bases, with 8 bases remaining between them. Germline V gene lookup returns CDR1 SGHTA and CDR2 FQGNSA. This CDR3 region has 15 residues. The CDR3 DNA follows: TGTGCCAGCAGCTTAGCTCAGGGATCTAATGAAAAACTGTTTTTT. Encoded protein: CASSLAQGSNEKLFF.

The genes are TRBV19 and TRBJ1-4, with 9 nucleotides matching TRBD1. This CDR3 has 16 amino acids. Unmatched junction bases numbered 12, after V lost 6 bases and J lost 7 bases. Germline values: CDR1 LNHDA, CDR2 SQIVND (reference sequence). As DNA, the CDR3 is TGTGCCAGTAGAAGAACCACAGGGGGCTTCAGTGAAAAACTGTTTTTT. Translated, it gives CASRRTTGGFSEKLFF.

This clone was picked up one time. This chain links TRBV6-4 with TRBJ1-6; D unresolved. This CDR3 spans 13 amino acids. Per the germline V gene, CDR1 is MRHNA and CDR2 is SNTAGT. Trimming removed 8 bases from V and 10 bases from J, with 15 bases in between. In DNA form, the CDR3 reads TGTGCCAGCGGAATGGAGGGAGGGTCACCCCTCCACTTT. Translation: CASGMEGGSPLHF.

The chain has TRBV12-5 and TRBJ1-2, with D unclear. Germline CDR1 reads LGHNT; CDR2 reads FRNRAP. CDR3 length equals 15 residues. The ends were cut back, 6 bases at V and 4 bases at J, with 18 bases in the middle. The CDR3 sequence is CASGSLTLALYGYTF. In nucleotides, the CDR3 is TGTGCTAGTGGATCCCTCACCTTAGCCCTCTATGGCTACACCTTC.

The chain joins TRBV12-5 to TRBJ2-5, with 7 bases fitting TRBD2. This CDR3 region has 15 residues. The germline CDR1 and CDR2 sequences are LGHNT and FRNRAP. Trimming removed 4 bases from V and 5 bases from J; junction bases left unmatched: 10. The CDR3, as DNA: TGTGCTAGTGGTTCCAACCTCGGGGGGTGGGAGACCCAGTACTTC. Translating it yields CASGSNLGGWETQYF.

V gene TRBV5-1 combines with J gene TRBJ2-7; 9 positions match TRBD2. Trimming at V came to 0 bases and at J to 2 bases, leaving 0 bases not matched to a gene. The CDR3 is 14 residues long. Germline V gives CDR1 SGHRS, CDR2 YFSETQ. CDR3 in DNA: TGCGCCAGCAGCTTGGCTAGCGGGACCTACGAGCAGTACTTC. Amino acids: CASSLASGTYEQYF. Based on the CDR3 plus reference TRBV5-1 and TRBJ2-7, the full variable domain is KAGVTQTPRYLIKTRGQQVTLSCSPISGHRSVSWYQQTPGQGLQFLFEYFSETQRNKGNFPGRFSGRQFSNSRSEMNVSTLELGDSALYLCASSLASGTYEQYFGPGTRLTVT.

This clone appeared a single time. The chain employs TRBV6-6 and TRBJ1-6, with TRBD1 matching over 8 bases. This CDR3 has 15 amino acids. Germline CDR1 reads MNHNY; CDR2 reads SVGAGI (reference sequence). V shed 6 bases and J 9 bases; nucleotides not matched to a gene: 10. The CDR3 region is CASRGDTGGVSPLHF. The CDR3 DNA sequence: TGTGCCAGCAGGGGGGATACAGGGGGTGTTTCACCCCTCCACTTT.

The V and J genes are TRBV5-6 and TRBJ1-2, with 8 nucleotides matching TRBD1. CDR1 is SGHDT, CDR2 YYEEEE, per germline. V lost 4 bases to trimming and J lost 3 bases; unmatched junction nucleotides: 11. This CDR3 has 16 residues. The CDR3 bases are TGTGCCAGCAGCCAGCTGAGGACAGGGCATGACTATGGCTACACCTTC. Translation gives CASSQLRTGHDYGYTF.

J is TRBJ1-1 and V is TRBV30; perhaps TRBD1 as D (6 bases). Germline CDR1 is GTSNPN and CDR2 is SVGIG (reference sequence). Between the trimmed V and J ends, which lost 2 bases and 6 bases, there was a span of 16 bases. The CDR3 contains 14 residues. As DNA, the CDR3 is TGTGCCTGGAGTACTAACAGGGCGCGGGCTGAAGCTTTCTTT. Protein sequence: CAWSTNRARAEAFF.

The chain is built from TRBV6-5 and TRBJ2-7; TRBD1 is a possible D gene (5 bases). Germline-derived CDR1 and CDR2 are MNHEY and SVGAGI. The V gene lost 2 bases and the J gene lost 2 bases, with 7 bases spanning the gap. The CDR3 spans 13 residues. For the CDR3, the DNA is TGTGCCAGCAGTTACGAGACAGCCTACGAGCAGTACTTC. Its protein is CASSYETAYEQYF.

The chain joins TRBV7-2 to TRBJ1-5; 9 bases match TRBD1. The V and J ends lost 6 bases and 1 base, in that order; junction bases with no gene match: 7. Looked up from germline, CDR1 is SGHTA and CDR2 is FQGNSA. The CDR3 runs 16 residues. The CDR3 protein is CASRKGQGQSNQPQHF. The CDR3, as DNA: TGTGCCAGCAGGAAGGGACAGGGTCAAAGCAATCAGCCCCAGCATTTT.

V and J are TRBV7-9 and TRBJ2-1; 9 bases agree with TRBD2. The CDR3 has 16 amino acids. Losses at the gene ends were 5 bases for V and 7 bases for J; bases not matched to a gene: 12. The germline V gene encodes CDR1 SEHNR and CDR2 FQNEAQ (reference sequence). The CDR3 protein is CASSLLPTSGGNEQFF. The DNA for the CDR3 is TGTGCCAGCAGCCTACTACCGACTAGCGGAGGGAATGAGCAGTTCTTC.

The genes are TRBV19 and TRBJ2-7; D may be TRBD2 (5 bases). Germline lookup yields CDR1 LNHDA and CDR2 SQIVND (reference sequence). This CDR3 has 13 amino acids. V lost 4 bases and J lost 4, with 11 bases in between. The DNA for the CDR3 is TGTGCCAGTAGTAAGAGCGGAGTTTACGAGCAGTACTTC. Translating gives CASSKSGVYEQYF.

This clone was seen once. The chain employs TRBV5-1 and TRBJ2-5; the D is unclear. Germline CDR1 reads SGHRS; CDR2 reads YFSETQ. This CDR3 contains 12 residues. Trimming cost V 4 bases and J 0 bases, with 4 bases left between them. The CDR3 nucleotides read TGCGCCAGCAGCCCGGACCAAGAGACCCAGTACTTC. This sequence encodes CASSPDQETQYF.

With respect to this clone: At one of its ends the junction is not consistent with the germline gene, which may arise from a read error. The rearrangement links TRBV18 to TRBJ1-6, with D maybe TRBD1 (5 bases). The V gene's germline CDR1 is KGHSH and CDR2 LQKENI. CDR3 length equals 14 residues. The CDR3 nucleotides read TGTGCCAGCTCCCCACAGGCCTCGGGGTCACCCCTCCACTTT. This gives the protein CASSPQASGSPLHF.

The gene calls are TRBV11-2 and TRBJ2-3; the D gene is possibly TRBD2 (7 bases). In germline, CDR1 is SGHAT, CDR2 FQNNGV. This CDR3 is built from 16 residues. V was shortened by 5 bases and J by 4 bases, with 19 bases between the two germline ends. CDR3 in amino acids: CASSPALGGAADTQYF. In DNA form, the CDR3 reads TGTGCCAGCAGCCCTGCCCTTGGGGGGGCGGCAGATACGCAGTATTTT.